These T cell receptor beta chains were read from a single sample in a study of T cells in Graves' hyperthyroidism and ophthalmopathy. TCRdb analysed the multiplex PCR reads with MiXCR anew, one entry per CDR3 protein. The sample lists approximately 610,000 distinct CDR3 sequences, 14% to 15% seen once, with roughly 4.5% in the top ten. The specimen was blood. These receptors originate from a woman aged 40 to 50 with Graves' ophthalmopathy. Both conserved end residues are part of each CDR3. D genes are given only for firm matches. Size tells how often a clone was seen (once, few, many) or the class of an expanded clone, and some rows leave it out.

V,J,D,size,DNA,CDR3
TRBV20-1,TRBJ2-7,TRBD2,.,TGCAGTGCTAGTCCCAGCGGGAGGGCCGTATCCTACGAGCAGTACTTC,CSASPSGRAVSYEQYF
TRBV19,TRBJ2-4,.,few,TGTGCCAGTAGTACGTCAGGGAGAAACATTCAGTACTTC,CASSTSGRNIQYF
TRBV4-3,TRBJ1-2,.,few,TGCGCCAGCAGCCAAGGGCTGAGGGCCCACTATGGCTACACCTTC,CASSQGLRAHYGYTF
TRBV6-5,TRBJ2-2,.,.,TGTGCCAGCAGTTCCTCTTGTTCCACCGGGGAGCTGTTTTTT,CASSSSCSTGELFF
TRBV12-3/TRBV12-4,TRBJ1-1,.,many,TGTGCCAGCAGTCCGTCGATGGGGACTGAAGCTTTCTTT,CASSPSMGTEAFF
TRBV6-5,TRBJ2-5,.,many,TGTGCCAGCAGTTACTTTTTTAGGGAGACCCAGTACTTC,CASSYFFRETQYF
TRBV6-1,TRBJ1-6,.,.,TGTGCCAGCGGTCGCGGACCAGATTCACCCCTCCACTTT,CASGRGPDSPLHF
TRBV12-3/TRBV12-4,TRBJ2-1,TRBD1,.,TGTGCCAGCAGTTTTACCGCGATGGGACAGGGCAGGCCCTACAATGAGCAGTTCTTC,CASSFTAMGQGRPYNEQFF
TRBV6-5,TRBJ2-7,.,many,TGTGCCAGCAGTTATAGGGCCACACTCCACGAGCAGTACTTC,CASSYRATLHEQYF
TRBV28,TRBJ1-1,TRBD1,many,TGTGCCAGCAGTTTATCATCGGGACAGGGAAGAACTGAAGCTTTCTTT,CASSLSSGQGRTEAFF